The 29 T cell receptor beta chains given below trace back to one sample, sequenced in a study of OX40 agonist ivuxolimab in advanced cancers. The assay was immunoSEQ multiplex PCR, and TCRdb's table has in-frame clones only and misses some. Seen here are some 95,000 clones, around 85% observed once, and the top ten hold 0.5% to 0.55%. The sample in question was CD4+ or CD8+ T cells sorted from blood, obtained in a trial of the OX40 agonist ivuxolimab. The receptors shown here come from an adult with an advanced solid tumor such as melanoma, head and neck, liver or kidney cancer.

This clone was seen repeatedly, ten times or more. V is TRBV9 and J is TRBJ1-1, with D possibly TRBD1 on 5 matching bases. The V end was cut by 0 bases, the J end by 1 base, with 16 bases between. Germline V gene data show CDR1 as SGDLS and CDR2 as YYNGEE. The CDR3 loop spans 17 amino acids. CDR3 coding DNA: TGTGCCAGCAGCGTAGGGGGAAAAGGGGCGCGGAACACTGAAGCTTTCTTT. Protein: CASSVGGKGARNTEAFF.

The chain uses TRBV19 and TRBJ1-1; possibly TRBD1 for D (6 bases). CDR3 length equals 17 residues. The germline V gene encodes CDR1 LNHDA and CDR2 SQIVND (reference sequence). With 3 bases removed from V and 0 bases from J, the gap between germline ends came to 17 bases. CDR3 amino acids: CASSIFEGGRMNTEAFF. DNA of the CDR3: TGTGCCAGTAGTATTTTTGAGGGGGGCAGAATGAACACTGAAGCTTTCTTT.

This clone was counted a single time. The chain recombines TRBV27 with TRBJ1-4, with D unresolved. The V end was cut by 5 bases, the J end by 10 bases, with 20 bases between. The CDR3 is 15 residues long. CDR1 MNHEY and CDR2 SMNVEV come from the germline V gene (reference sequence). The CDR3 bases are TGTGCCAGCAGTCCGCCTGTAGGAAGGTGGGCAAAACTGTTTTTT. Translating it yields CASSPPVGRWAKLFF.

The chain combines TRBV5-6 with TRBJ1-5; D is ambiguous. CDR1 is SGHDT and CDR2 is YYEEEE in the germline V gene. The CDR3 runs to 17 residues. The V end lost 3 bases, the J end lost 4 bases, and 20 bases lay between the germline ends. CDR3 residues: CASSSGRAGLYNQPQHF. In nucleotides, the CDR3 is TGTGCCAGCAGCTCGGGAAGAGCGGGCCTATATAATCAGCCCCAGCATTTT.

The genes are TRBV6-1 and TRBJ1-4, with D unresolved. Trimming pared 6 bases from V and 0 bases from J, leaving 11 bases between. This CDR3 region has 15 residues. CDR1 is MNHNS, CDR2 SASEGT, per germline. The CDR3 protein is CASRDLLTTNEKLFF. CDR3 bases: TGTGCCAGCAGAGACCTCCTTACAACTAATGAAAAACTGTTTTTT.

The CDR3 protein is CASSDERTATRWSEAFF. DNA of the CDR3: TGTGCCAGTAGCGACGAGAGGACAGCTACCCGTTGGAGTGAAGCTTTCTTT. The chain combines TRBV19 with TRBJ1-1; D is possibly TRBD1 (6 bases). This CDR3 has 17 amino acids. V was shortened by 6 bases and J by 7 bases, with 27 bases between the two germline ends. The germline CDR1 and CDR2 sequences are LNHDA and SQIVND (reference sequence).

V gene TRBV29-1 combines with J gene TRBJ2-7, with 8 nucleotides matching TRBD2. The V segment lost 4 bases and the J segment 6 bases; nucleotides outside the gene matches: 8. The CDR3 runs to 13 residues. Germline V gene lookup returns CDR1 SQVTM and CDR2 ANQGSEA. CDR3 nucleotide sequence: TGCAGCGTTGCAAAGCGGGGGCTACGCGAGCAGTACTTC. Protein: CSVAKRGLREQYF.

The chain links TRBV5-4 to TRBJ1-3, with D uncertain. V gave up 0 bases and J gave up 4 bases, with 11 bases separating them. CDR1 is SGHNT and CDR2 is YYREEE in the germline V gene (reference sequence). This CDR3 comprises 15 residues. Here the CDR3 reads CASSLGFTDGNTIYF. CDR3 DNA sequence: TGTGCCAGCAGCTTGGGGTTCACAGACGGAAACACCATATATTTT.

The chain recombines TRBV7-2 with TRBJ2-5; 8 bases match TRBD1. Germline assignment: CDR1 SGHTA and CDR2 FQGNSA. The CDR3 has 15 residues. The V segment lost 5 bases and the J segment 4 bases; nucleotides outside the gene matches: 9. The CDR3 reads CASSPSDRVRETQYF. CDR3 in DNA: TGTGCCAGCAGCCCTTCGGACAGGGTCCGAGAGACCCAGTACTTC.

V usage is TRBV6-1 and J usage is TRBJ1-2; D might be TRBD1 (5 bases). Per germline, CDR1 MNHNS and CDR2 SASEGT. There are 14 residues in the CDR3. Trimming removed 6 bases at V and 5 bases at J, with 16 bases between. CDR3: CASRFPQGEYGYTF. As DNA, the CDR3 is TGTGCCAGCAGGTTCCCCCAAGGGGAGTATGGCTACACCTTC.

This clone occurred a few times. The chain employs TRBV19 and TRBJ2-5; unclear D gene. The CDR3 covers 15 residues. Germline V gene sequence: CDR1 LNHDA, CDR2 SQIVND (reference sequence). V was trimmed by 4 bases and J by 1 base, leaving 13 bases between them. As DNA, the CDR3 is TGTGCCAGTAGTAATCCACAAGTAGCCCAAGAGACCCAGTACTTC. Amino acids: CASSNPQVAQETQYF.

The chain employs TRBV18 and TRBJ2-3; D gene uncertain. The CDR3 sequence is 14 residues long. V dropped 1 base and J dropped 5 bases, with 10 bases sitting between them. Germline V gene data show CDR1 as KGHSH and CDR2 as LQKENI. This CDR3 reads CASSPRTEEDTQYF. CDR3 nucleotides: TGTGCCAGCTCACCACGAACAGAGGAAGATACGCAGTATTTT. The whole variable domain, filled in from reference TRBV18 and TRBJ2-3, reads NAGVMQNPRHLVRRRGQEARLRCSPMKGHSHVYWYRQLPEEGLKFMVYLQKENIIDESGMPKERFSAEFPKEGPSILRIQQVVRGDSAAYFCASSPRTEEDTQYFGPGTRLTVL.

The chain links TRBV6-5 to TRBJ2-7, with no clear D. Per the germline V gene, CDR1 is MNHEY and CDR2 is SVGAGI. This CDR3 comprises 12 residues. V lost 6 bases and J 3 bases, leaving 9 bases between the germline ends. The CDR3 nucleotides read TGTGCCAGCAGGGACGAAGGCTACGAGCAGTACTTC. Translating it yields CASRDEGYEQYF.

The J gene is TRBJ2-7, the V gene TRBV18, with TRBD1 as a possible D gene (6 bases). Deletions cut 2 bases from V and 2 bases from J, with 13 bases between. The germline gives CDR1 KGHSH, CDR2 LQKENI. CDR3 length equals 15 residues. CDR3 residues: CASSPSTGTAYEQYF. The DNA of the CDR3 is TGTGCCAGCTCACCATCGACAGGAACGGCCTACGAGCAGTACTTC.

This clone was detected only once. The chain couples TRBV5-5 to TRBJ2-3, with D hard to call. From germline, CDR1 is SGHKS and CDR2 YYEKEE (reference sequence). V was shortened by 4 bases and J by 1 base, with 7 bases between the two germline ends. This CDR3 contains 13 residues. CDR3 sequence (DNA): TGTGCCAGCAGCACCGACGGCACAGATACGCAGTATTTT. Protein product: CASSTDGTDTQYF. The entire variable domain, with the rest obtained from reference TRBV5-5 and TRBJ2-3, is as follows: DAGVTQSPTHLIKTRGQQVTLRCSPISGHKSVSWYQQVLGQGPQFIFQYYEKEERGRGNFPDRFSARQFPNYSSELNVNALLLGDSALYLCASSTDGTDTQYFGPGTRLTVL.

CDR3 amino acids: CASSSPGPGGETQYF. In nucleotides, the CDR3 is TGTGCCAGCAGCTCCCCGGGCCCGGGGGGAGAGACCCAGTACTTC. This rearrangement joins TRBV7-2 to TRBJ2-5; TRBD2 agrees at 7 bases. Germline values: CDR1 SGHTA, CDR2 FQGNSA. The V segment lost 4 bases and the J segment 4 bases; nucleotides outside the gene matches: 9. The CDR3 consists of 15 residues.

The chain links TRBV7-2 to TRBJ1-5; D perhaps matches TRBD1 (5 bases). The V gene's germline CDR1 is SGHTA and CDR2 FQGNSA. The V end was cut by 3 bases, the J end by 6 bases, with 9 bases between. The CDR3 consists of 13 residues. The CDR3 spells CASSFPGPQPQHF. CDR3 bases: TGTGCCAGCAGCTTCCCAGGGCCTCAGCCCCAGCATTTT.

CDR3 amino acids: CASSLEYTHPQETQYF. DNA of the CDR3: TGTGCCAGCAGCTTAGAGTACACCCACCCACAAGAGACCCAGTACTTC. The rearrangement links TRBV7-2 to TRBJ2-5; no definite D call. The CDR3 totals 16 residues. Trimming left V 1 base short and J 2 bases short, with 14 bases between. Germline CDR1 is SGHTA and CDR2 is FQGNSA.

CDR3 loop: CASSEDGLYNSPLHF. Written as DNA, the CDR3 is TGTGCCAGCAGCGAGGACGGACTTTATAATTCACCCCTCCACTTT. The J gene is TRBJ1-6, the V gene TRBV7-9; D gene ambiguous. The CDR3 is 15 amino acids. Trimming removed 5 bases from V and 4 bases from J, with 12 bases in between. Germline loops: CDR1 SEHNR, CDR2 FQNEAQ (reference sequence).

The chain joins TRBV9 to TRBJ2-2; D unclear. The CDR3 spans 15 residues. The ends were cut back, 1 base at V and 4 bases at J, with 11 bases in the middle. Germline V gene data show CDR1 as SGDLS and CDR2 as YYNGEE. CDR3: CASSVRRVGTGELFF. The CDR3 DNA is TGTGCCAGCAGCGTAAGGAGAGTGGGCACCGGGGAGCTGTTTTTT.

This clone was recorded once. The CDR3 DNA reads TGTGCCAGTAGTATGGCGGGCCCCCATAACAATCAGCCCCAGCATTTT. Its protein product is CASSMAGPHNNQPQHF. V gene TRBV19 combines with J gene TRBJ1-5; D gene unclear. The V gene's germline CDR1 is LNHDA and CDR2 SQIVND (reference sequence). V was cut by 3 bases and J by 3 bases, with 15 bases left in between. The CDR3 spans 16 residues.

The rearrangement joins TRBV7-2 to TRBJ2-3, with a weak D call TRBD1 (7 bases). The CDR3 is 15 residues long. Germline CDR1 SGHTA, CDR2 FQGNSA. V lost 6 bases, J lost 3 bases, and 16 bases lay in between. The CDR3, as DNA: TGTGCCAGCAGGTGGGGGGCAGGGGGGACAGATACGCAGTATTTT. Protein sequence: CASRWGAGGTDTQYF.

Only a few counts were recorded for this clone. The V and J genes are TRBV19 and TRBJ1-2; D possibly corresponds to TRBD1 (6 bases). CDR1 LNHDA and CDR2 SQIVND come from the germline V gene (reference sequence). With 6 bases removed from V and 4 bases from J, the gap between germline ends came to 18 bases. This CDR3 is built from 15 residues. CDR3 sequence: CASRKAGQRFYGYTF. In DNA form, the CDR3 reads TGTGCCAGTAGGAAAGCGGGACAAAGATTCTATGGCTACACCTTC.

The CDR3 loop is CASSARYSGDLAKNIQYF. The CDR3 DNA follows: TGTGCCAGCAGTGCCCGGTATTCAGGAGACTTAGCCAAAAACATTCAGTACTTC. The gene calls are TRBV6-1 and TRBJ2-4, with D unresolved. The CDR3 runs to 18 residues. Trimming cost V 4 bases and J 0 bases, with 19 bases left between them. Germline CDR1 reads MNHNS; CDR2 reads SASEGT.

For this clone: A clone one base away is much larger, so this may be a read error. V is TRBV6-5 and J is TRBJ1-2; D possibly corresponds to TRBD1 (5 bases). The CDR3 runs 14 residues. The V end was cut by 6 bases, the J end by 4 bases, with 15 bases between. The germline gives CDR1 MNHEY, CDR2 SVGAGI. The CDR3 loop reads CASRAAEQAYGYTF. DNA of the CDR3: TGTGCCAGCAGAGCAGCGGAACAGGCCTATGGCTACACCTTC.

The chain uses TRBV7-8 and TRBJ1-1; D remains unclear. Germline V CDR1 and CDR2: SGHVS, FQNEAQ. V was clipped by 5 bases and J by 3 bases, with 13 bases between them. The CDR3 extends over 14 amino acids. DNA of the CDR3: TGTGCCAGCAGCACGGTCGGGAAGGACACTGAAGCTTTCTTT. It is translated as CASSTVGKDTEAFF.

This chain links TRBV6-6 with TRBJ2-7, with 7 bases lining up with TRBD1. Germline CDR1 and CDR2: MNHNY and SVGAGI (reference sequence). V was pared by 8 bases and J by 5 bases, with 9 bases of the junction left unmatched. The CDR3 has 13 residues. CDR3 DNA: TGTGCCAGCCCAACAGGGGTCGAACACGAGCAGTACTTC. Residues: CASPTGVEHEQYF.

The genes are TRBV6-1 and TRBJ1-1; unclear D gene. The ends were cut back, 4 bases at V and 7 bases at J, with 13 bases in the middle. Germline V gives CDR1 MNHNS, CDR2 SASEGT. This CDR3 has 13 residues. CDR3 amino acids: CASSGDKRFEAFF. For the CDR3, the DNA is TGTGCCAGCAGTGGGGATAAACGCTTTGAAGCTTTCTTT.

The J gene is TRBJ1-5, the V gene TRBV7-2; D ambiguous. This CDR3 has 13 residues. CDR1 SGHTA and CDR2 FQGNSA come from the germline V gene. V was shortened by 1 base and J by 5 bases, with 6 bases between the two germline ends. CDR3 coding DNA: TGTGCCAGCAGCTTAGTCGGGGATCAGCCCCAGCATTTT. This sequence encodes CASSLVGDQPQHF.